Following are 32 T cell receptor beta chains from one sample sequenced in a study of blood T cells in healthy people across ages. Using a J-beta primer mix together with a sample-barcoded 5' primer, a second PCR was run for about 7 to 12 cycles. TCRdb re-called the 5' RACE reads through MiXCR, storing one row per CDR3 protein. The sample has just over 1 million distinct CDR3 sequences, 40% to 50% seen once. The sequencing input was blood. The receptors derive from a woman aged 60 to 75 in good health.

The chain has TRBV2 and TRBJ2-7, with D perhaps matching TRBD1 or TRBD2 (5 bases each). The CDR3 consists of 16 residues. V lost 3 bases to trimming and J lost 0 bases, with 15 bases between them. CDR1 and CDR2 (germline): SNHLY, FYNNEI. The CDR3 reads CASSDKGTLSSYEQYF. The DNA of the CDR3 is TGTGCCAGCAGTGATAAAGGGACCCTGAGCTCCTACGAGCAGTACTTC.

In this sample, this clonotype turned up a few times. The rearrangement uses TRBV2 and TRBJ2-4, with D unclear. The J call may be incorrect, as the DNA end agrees better with TRBJ2-7. Germline assignment: CDR1 SNHLY and CDR2 FYNNEI. The CDR3 length is 12 residues. The CDR3 DNA reads TGTGCCAGCAGACCTAGGATAAACGAGCAGTACTTC. Translated: CASRPRINEQYF.

This clonotype turned up a few times. The genes are TRBV5-5 and TRBJ2-3, with TRBD1 matching over 7 bases. Germline lookup yields CDR1 SGHKS and CDR2 YYEKEE (reference sequence). With V trimmed by 4 bases and J by 0 bases, 11 bases remained unmatched. This CDR3 spans 17 amino acids. This CDR3 reads CASSPYFSGQSTDTQYF. DNA of the CDR3: TGTGCCAGCAGCCCATACTTCTCGGGACAGAGCACAGATACGCAGTATTTT.

In regard to this clonotype: An end of the junction differs from the germline gene, which may be a read error. The chain joins TRBV4-1 to TRBJ1-2; D is unclear. The CDR3 has 13 residues. CDR1 is MGHRA, CDR2 YSYEKL, per germline. The CDR3 nucleotides read TGCGCCAGCGGCCAAGGTTGGACTTATGGCTACACCTTC. It translates to CASGQGWTYGYTF.

This clonotype was counted only a few times. The V and J genes are TRBV6-5 and TRBJ2-5; 7 bases align to TRBD2. The J call may be wrong; the DNA end is better matched by TRBJ2-7. The CDR3 covers 12 residues. Looked up from germline, CDR1 is MNHEY and CDR2 is SVGAGI. The CDR3 coding sequence is TGTGCCAGCCAGCGGGACCTATACGAGCAGTACTTC. Encoded protein: CASQRDLYEQYF.

V usage is TRBV4-1 and J usage is TRBJ2-3, with TRBD2 matching 9 bases. This CDR3 is 16 amino acids long. J lost 5 bases, V lost 3 bases, and 9 bases had no gene match. Germline V gene sequence: CDR1 MGHRA, CDR2 YSYEKL. This CDR3 reads CASSHSGGAGGDTQYF. In DNA, the CDR3 is TGCGCCAGCAGCCACTCCGGTGGAGCGGGGGGAGATACGCAGTATTTT.

In regard to this clonotype: Relative to the germline gene, one junction end is altered; a read error may explain this. J is TRBJ2-3 and V is TRBV12-3 or TRBV12-4, with TRBD1 matching over 7 bases. The CDR3 spans 14 residues. The CDR3 spells CAGSRDRSTDTQYF. The CDR3 coding sequence is TGTGCCGGCAGTAGGGACAGAAGCACAGATACGCAGTATTTT.

The chain has TRBV7-2 and TRBJ2-7; D is perhaps TRBD1 or TRBD2 (6 bases each). Trimming took off 5 bases at V and 12 bases at J, with 23 bases between the two ends. Germline V lookup: CDR1 SGHTA, CDR2 FQGNSA. The CDR3 consists of 14 residues. The CDR3 DNA reads TGTGCCAGCAGCACAAAGGGGGGCGGCACCGCGTGGTACTTC. It yields the protein CASSTKGGGTAWYF.

As to this clonotype: The junction and the germline gene differ at one end; a read error may be behind it. J is TRBJ2-1 and V is TRBV5-1; TRBD1 agrees at 7 bases. The germline V gene has CDR1 SGHRS and CDR2 YFSETQ. This CDR3 has 14 residues. CDR3 sequence (DNA): TGCGCCAGCAGCTACGGGACAGAGAACAATAAGCAGTTCTTC. Protein: CASSYGTENNKQFF.

Points on this clonotype: A much larger clone differs by one base, so this may be a read error. The chain links TRBV10-3 to TRBJ2-5; D might be TRBD1 (6 bases). Germline V lookup: CDR1 ENHRY, CDR2 SYGVKD. V shed 7 bases and J shed 11 bases, with 23 bases lying between them. The CDR3 spans 14 residues. The CDR3 region has the DNA TGTGCCATCAAAGGGGTGGAAGGGGACAATGAGCAGTACTTC. This sequence encodes CAIKGVEGDNEQYF.

The chain uses TRBV27 and TRBJ1-2, with 7 nucleotides matching TRBD1. Germline trimming cut 7 bases from V and 5 bases from J; bases unmatched to any gene: 10. The germline V gene has CDR1 MNHEY and CDR2 SMNVEV (reference sequence). The CDR3 spans 14 residues. In DNA form, the CDR3 reads TGTGCCAGCACCCCCGACAGGGCTCGGTATGGCTACACCTTC. Translating it yields CASTPDRARYGYTF.

This clonotype was seen only a few times. The gene calls are TRBV27 and TRBJ2-7; the D gene could be TRBD1 or TRBD2 (5 bases each). Trimming pared 7 bases from V and 3 bases from J, leaving 16 bases between. This CDR3 contains 14 residues. Germline loops: CDR1 MNHEY, CDR2 SMNVEV (reference sequence). As DNA, the CDR3 is TGTGCCAGCACCAGGTCGGGGACCCACTACGAGCAGTACTTC. It is translated as CASTRSGTHYEQYF.

The chain links TRBV4-2 to TRBJ2-3; 8 bases are a match to TRBD2. With V trimmed by 0 bases and J by 4 bases, 6 bases remained unmatched. The length of the CDR3 is 16 residues. Germline V gene sequence: CDR1 LGHNA, CDR2 YNFKEQ. The CDR3 loop reads CASSQELLAVSDTQYF. The CDR3 DNA follows: TGTGCCAGCAGCCAAGAGCTACTAGCGGTATCAGATACGCAGTATTTT.

This chain connects TRBV20-1 to TRBJ2-1; 13 positions match TRBD2. In germline, CDR1 is DFQATT, CDR2 SNEGSKA (reference sequence). The CDR3 sequence is 15 residues long. With V trimmed by 2 bases and J by 7 bases, 5 bases remained unmatched. The CDR3 reads CSARTGLAGENEQFF. The CDR3 DNA follows: TGCAGTGCTAGAACCGGACTAGCGGGAGAGAATGAGCAGTTCTTC.

The V call is TRBV6-2 or TRBV6-3, the J call TRBJ2-3, with a weak D call TRBD2 (5 bases). V lost 6 bases, J lost 2 bases, and 15 bases lay in between. CDR1 is MNHEY and CDR2 is SVGEGT in the germline V gene. The CDR3 loop spans 15 amino acids. The CDR3 region is CASRGERTFTDTQYF. Here the CDR3 DNA reads TGTGCCAGCAGGGGAGAGCGGACCTTCACAGATACGCAGTATTTT.

This clonotype was seen a handful of times. This sequence may be a read error, since a much larger clone differs from it by one base. This chain joins TRBV29-1 and TRBJ2-1; 11 bases align to TRBD2. The DNA end is a closer match to TRBJ2-7, so the J assignment may be wrong. Germline-derived CDR1 and CDR2 are SQVTM and ANQGSEA. This CDR3 comprises 18 residues. The CDR3: CSVPPSSLAGGLYNEQYF. Written as DNA, the CDR3 is TGCAGCGTTCCCCCCTCTAGCCTAGCGGGAGGTCTCTACAATGAGCAGTACTTC.

In this sample, this clonotype turned up a few times. CDR3 coding DNA: TGTGCCAGCAGCCGGAGGGTAGCCAAAAACATTCAGTACTTC. Protein sequence: CASSRRVAKNIQYF. The genes are TRBV5-6 and TRBJ2-4, with D possibly matching TRBD2 (6 bases). The V end was cut by 4 bases, the J end by 0 bases, with 8 bases between. Per germline, CDR1 SGHDT and CDR2 YYEEEE. CDR3 length: 14 residues.

This clonotype was found many times. V and J are TRBV4-1 and TRBJ2-1, with TRBD2 matching over 7 bases. CDR3 length equals 16 residues. V shed 4 bases, J shed 3 bases, and the junction held 9 bases outside the gene matches. The germline gives CDR1 MGHRA, CDR2 YSYEKL. The CDR3 spells CASSLSLASGYNEQFF. The DNA for the CDR3 is TGCGCCAGCAGCCTATCGTTGGCTAGCGGCTACAATGAGCAGTTCTTC.

V and J are TRBV29-1 and TRBJ2-4; D is undetermined. CDR3 size: 14 residues. Germline V lookup: CDR1 SQVTM, CDR2 ANQGSEA. V was shortened by 4 bases and J by 0 bases, with 10 bases between the two germline ends. The CDR3: CSVAPAIAKNIQYF. The CDR3 DNA follows: TGCAGCGTTGCCCCGGCTATAGCCAAAAACATTCAGTACTTC.

The V and J genes are TRBV5-6 and TRBJ2-7, with 11 bases identical to TRBD2. After removal of 4 bases from V and 7 bases from J, the junction contained 7 bases not matched to a gene. The length of the CDR3 is 14 residues. Germline CDR1 SGHDT, CDR2 YYEEEE. CDR3 nucleotides: TGTGCCAGCAGCCACGGACTAGCGGGCTATGAGCAGTACTTC. It yields the protein CASSHGLAGYEQYF.

This clonotype appeared once. This chain connects TRBV4-1 to TRBJ1-5, with TRBD1 matching 9 bases. The germline V gene encodes CDR1 MGHRA and CDR2 YSYEKL. V gave up 0 bases and J gave up 5 bases; unmatched junction bases: 5. The CDR3 is made up of 16 amino acids. The CDR3 region is CASSQEPGQGHQPQHF. CDR3 bases: TGCGCCAGCAGCCAAGAACCGGGACAGGGTCATCAGCCCCAGCATTTT.

The CDR3 region has the DNA TGTGCCAGCAGTACGTTCGGGACCACCCCGGAGGATGAGCAGTTCTTC. Residues: CASSTFGTTPEDEQFF. The chain has TRBV6-5 and TRBJ2-1; D tentatively fits TRBD1 or TRBD2 (5 bases each). This CDR3 region has 16 residues. Trimming took 5 bases from V and 8 from J, leaving 22 bases between them. Germline V CDR1 and CDR2: MNHEY, SVGAGI.

This clonotype was picked up many times. The rearrangement uses TRBV15 and TRBJ2-1, with 9 bases lining up with TRBD1. Germline V CDR1 and CDR2: LNHNV, YYDKDF (reference sequence). The V and J ends lost 6 bases and 9 bases, in that order; junction bases with no gene match: 9. The CDR3 has 14 residues. The CDR3: CATSPGQGVSEQFF. The CDR3 DNA follows: TGTGCCACCAGTCCGGGACAGGGTGTGTCTGAGCAGTTCTTC.

The V and J genes are TRBV27 and TRBJ2-5, with 12 bases matching TRBD2. CDR3 length: 17 amino acids. V lost 5 bases to trimming and J lost 4 bases; unmatched junction nucleotides: 11. The germline gives CDR1 MNHEY, CDR2 SMNVEV (reference sequence). The CDR3 protein is CASSPTFGLAGRETQYF. The CDR3 DNA follows: TGTGCCAGCAGTCCCACATTCGGACTAGCGGGAAGAGAGACCCAGTACTTC.

The V call is TRBV13, the J call TRBJ2-7; the match to TRBD2 covers 10 bases. Per the germline V gene, CDR1 is PRHDT and CDR2 is FYEKMQ (reference sequence). V shed 6 bases and J 0 bases; nucleotides not matched to a gene: 8. This CDR3 comprises 16 residues. CDR3 loop: CASRPPGTSDSYEQYF. The CDR3 DNA sequence: TGTGCCAGCAGACCCCCCGGGACTAGCGACTCCTACGAGCAGTACTTC. The variable domain in full, with the rest retrieved from reference TRBV13 and TRBJ2-7, is AAGVIQSPRHLIKEKRETATLKCYPIPRHDTVYWYQQGPGQDPQFLISFYEKMQSDKGSIPDRFSAQQFSDYHSELNMSSLELGDSALYFCASRPPGTSDSYEQYFGPGTRLTVT.

In its sample, this clonotype was seen a few times. The chain uses TRBV9 and TRBJ2-7; TRBD2 agrees at 8 bases. From germline, CDR1 is SGDLS and CDR2 YYNGEE. V shed 2 bases and J 5 bases; nucleotides not matched to a gene: 0. This CDR3 comprises 12 residues. CDR3 DNA: TGTGCCAGCAGCGTGACTAGCGACGAGCAGTACTTC. It encodes CASSVTSDEQYF.

A few counts support this clonotype. This rearrangement joins TRBV12-3 or TRBV12-4 to TRBJ2-7, with D possibly being TRBD2 (6 bases). This CDR3 contains 15 residues. Trimming removed 5 bases at V and 3 bases at J, with 17 bases between. The CDR3 loop reads CASSPPDSRGYEQYF. Written as DNA, the CDR3 is TGTGCCAGCAGTCCACCGGACTCGCGGGGCTACGAGCAGTACTTC.

The V gene is TRBV13, the J gene TRBJ2-1, with D perhaps TRBD1 (5 bases). This CDR3 spans 13 amino acids. The V end was cut by 7 bases, the J end by 7 bases, with 14 bases between. CDR1 and CDR2 from the germline V gene are PRHDT and FYEKMQ (reference sequence). The CDR3: CASNSQGFNEQFF. The DNA for the CDR3 is TGTGCCAGCAACTCTCAGGGCTTTAATGAGCAGTTCTTC.

The chain joins TRBV29-1 to TRBJ2-7; 9 positions match TRBD1. Germline V gives CDR1 SQVTM, CDR2 ANQGSEA. The CDR3 sequence is 13 residues long. The V segment lost 5 bases and the J segment 5 bases; nucleotides outside the gene matches: 7. Here the CDR3 DNA reads TGCAGCGTTAACAGGGGGCCGGGCAACGAGCAGTACTTC. Its translation: CSVNRGPGNEQYF.

This chain uses TRBV6-6 with TRBJ2-1; TRBD1 agrees at 7 bases. The end of the DNA fits TRBJ2-7 better, so the J call may be wrong. The V gene's germline CDR1 is MNHNY and CDR2 SVGAGI (reference sequence). The CDR3 consists of 15 residues. The CDR3, as DNA: TGTGCCAGCTTAGACAGGGTCTCAGTTGTAAATGAGCAGTACTTC. Translation gives CASLDRVSVVNEQYF.

The V and J genes are TRBV7-9 and TRBJ2-5; 14 bases match TRBD2. The J call may be incorrect, as the DNA end agrees better with TRBJ2-7. This CDR3 contains 18 residues. Germline V CDR1 and CDR2: SEHNR, FQNEAQ (reference sequence). The CDR3 coding sequence is TGTGCCAGCAGCTTAGGGGGACTAGCGGGGGCTCGACTCTACGAGCAGTACTTC. It codes for CASSLGGLAGARLYEQYF.

The sample holds one count of this clonotype. The rearrangement uses TRBV20-1 and TRBJ2-7, with TRBD2 identical over 9 bases. There are 15 residues in the CDR3. The germline V gene encodes CDR1 DFQATT and CDR2 SNEGSKA (reference sequence). V gave up 4 bases and J gave up 1 base; unmatched junction bases: 8. CDR3 bases: TGCAGTGCTACCCCAACTAGCGGGCGTTCCTACGAGCAGTACTTC. Its translation: CSATPTSGRSYEQYF.